This TCR delta chain was identified in a study of gamma-delta T cells after stem cell transplantation. As to this clone: With only one base between it and a far larger clone, this is likely a read error. The same CDR3 also results from other DNA sequences found in this sample.

TCRdb re-called the RT-PCR reads using CATT. The table has over 950 delta-chain clones, about 1.5% seen once; the top ten hold about half. CDR1 is GEAIGNYY, CDR2 EKD, per germline. The CDR3 spans 17 residues. V shed 3 bases, J shed 6 bases, and the junction held 15 bases outside the gene matches. The clonotype comes from a human donor. It is not recorded whose cells these are; they may come from a transplant donor. This chain joins TRDV2 and TRDJ1; 10 bases align to TRDD3. Sequences were obtained from gamma-delta T cells. Here the CDR3 DNA reads TGTGCCTGTGACGCCTTACTGGGGGATTCTGGGCCATATAAACTCATCTTT. This translates into CACDALLGDSGPYKLIF.